Listed below are T cell receptor beta chains from one sample, sequenced in a study of T cells in localized non-small cell lung cancer. The data were produced by immunoSEQ multiplex PCR, yet TCRdb's version contains in-frame clones alone and is incomplete. The sample has about 2,400 clones, less than 25% seen once. The material sequenced was normal lung tissue next to the tumor, taken before any cancer treatment. These receptors originate from a male donor at least 60 years old with stage I squamous cell lung carcinoma. Each CDR3 is given with its conserved first and last residue. D genes are given only for firm matches. Rows give clone size only sometimes, using once, few, many, or a class for an expanded clone.

V gene	D gene	J gene	CDR3 length	clone size	CDR3 protein	CDR3 DNA
TRBV6-8	.	TRBJ2-7	14	.	CASSYGRGSYEQYF	TGTGCCAGCAGTTACGGTAGGGGCTCCTACGAGCAGTACTTC
TRBV6-8	.	TRBJ1-1	15	.	CASSSPGRGNTEAFF	TGTGCCAGCAGTTCCCCTGGCCGGGGGAACACTGAAGCTTTCTTT
TRBV5-1	TRBD1	TRBJ1-4	15	.	CASSLPRGQDEKLFF	TGCGCCAGCAGCTTGCCCAGGGGGCAAGATGAAAAACTGTTTTTT
TRBV9	TRBD1	TRBJ2-5	15	.	CATSPLGQGSETQYF	TGTGCCACCTCTCCCCTGGGACAGGGGTCGGAGACCCAGTACTTC
TRBV25-1	TRBD1	TRBJ2-4	15	.	CASSYSGTGKNIQYF	TGTGCCAGCAGTTACTCCGGGACAGGGAAAAACATTCAGTACTTC
TRBV5-1	.	TRBJ1-1	16	.	CASSLAMGHLNTEAFF	TGCGCCAGCAGCTTGGCCATGGGGCACTTGAACACTGAAGCTTTCTTT
TRBV29-1	TRBD2	TRBJ2-1	15	.	CSVGYSLAGGNEQFF	TGCAGCGTTGGATACTCTCTCGCGGGGGGGAATGAGCAGTTCTTC
TRBV14	.	TRBJ1-2	11	.	CASSQAGGYTF	TGTGCCAGCAGCCAAGCGGGGGGCTACACCTTC
TRBV6-8	.	TRBJ1-5	13	.	CASSNSLNQPQHF	TGTGCCAGCAGTAACAGCCTCAATCAGCCCCAGCATTTT
TRBV19	.	TRBJ1-3	17	medium-sized	CASRPRGGSNSGNTIYF	TGTGCCAGTAGACCCCGCGGGGGCAGCAACTCTGGAAACACCATATATTTT
TRBV6-1	.	TRBJ1-5	18	.	CASSEALLVRAQNQPQHF	TGTGCCAGCAGTGAAGCCCTTCTGGTCAGGGCTCAAAATCAGCCCCAGCATTTT
TRBV9	.	TRBJ2-7	14	few	CASSEGGSSYEQYF	TGTGCCAGCAGCGAGGGGGGGAGCTCCTACGAGCAGTACTTC
TRBV12-5	.	TRBJ1-2	12	.	CASTRTRDGYTF	TGTGCCAGCACCCGGACAAGGGATGGCTACACCTTC
TRBV11-3	.	TRBJ1-4	15	.	CASSLVAGRKEKLFF	TGTGCCAGCAGCTTGGTGGCAGGGAGGAAAGAAAAACTGTTTTTT
TRBV6-8	.	TRBJ2-3	12	few	CAGSGVTDTQYF	TGTGCCGGTAGCGGAGTCACAGATACGCAGTATTTT
TRBV14	TRBD1	TRBJ2-3	16	.	CASSRTTGGPPDTQYF	TGTGCCAGCAGCCGTACCACAGGGGGCCCGCCAGATACGCAGTATTTT
TRBV19	.	TRBJ2-2	13	.	CASSEGGTGELFF	TGTGCCAGTAGTGAGGGTGGGACCGGGGAGCTGTTTTTT
TRBV14	TRBD2	TRBJ2-7	16	few	CASSAGLAGGVYEQYF	TGTGCCAGCAGCGCCGGACTAGCGGGAGGAGTATACGAGCAGTACTTC
TRBV5-1	TRBD1	TRBJ1-4	15	once	CASSLGTGFNEKLFF	TGCGCCAGCAGCTTAGGGACAGGATTTAATGAAAAACTGTTTTTT
TRBV19	.	TRBJ1-4	14	few	CASKLREINEKLFF	TGTGCCAGTAAGCTAAGGGAGATTAATGAAAAACTGTTTTTT
TRBV5-1	.	TRBJ1-1	14	.	CASSPPGQGSQAFF	TGCGCCAGCAGCCCCCCAGGGCAGGGAAGTCAAGCTTTCTTT
TRBV9	.	TRBJ1-2	15	.	CASSVGVDGGYGYTF	TGTGCCAGCAGCGTAGGGGTGGACGGAGGTTATGGCTACACCTTC
TRBV11-3	.	TRBJ2-7	15	.	CASSFRHGGSYEQYF	TGTGCCAGCAGCTTCCGGCACGGGGGATCCTACGAGCAGTACTTC
TRBV6-1	.	TRBJ1-5	15	large	CASSEESRANQPQHF	TGTGCCAGCAGTGAAGAGTCCAGGGCTAATCAGCCCCAGCATTTT
TRBV29-1	TRBD1	TRBJ1-1	14	.	CSVSTGGRNTEAFF	TGCAGCGTTTCTACAGGGGGACGGAACACTGAAGCTTTCTTT
TRBV11-3	.	TRBJ2-2	16	few	CASSRRGAGRTGELFF	TGTGCCAGCAGCCGTCGGGGGGCCGGTCGGACCGGGGAGCTGTTTTTT
TRBV2	TRBD2	TRBJ2-7	16	medium-sized	CASSSALAGDAYEQYF	TGTGCCAGCAGCTCCGCTCTAGCGGGAGACGCCTACGAGCAGTACTTC
TRBV30	TRBD1	TRBJ2-7	13	few	CAWAGGLDYEQYF	TGTGCCTGGGCAGGGGGTTTGGACTACGAGCAGTACTTC
TRBV11-3	.	TRBJ1-2	14	large	CASSLETRGDGYTF	TGTGCCAGCAGCTTAGAGACCCGAGGGGATGGCTACACCTTC
TRBV9	.	TRBJ2-3	14	.	CASSSTRSGDTQYF	TGTGCCAGCAGCTCAACCCGGTCGGGAGATACGCAGTATTTT
TRBV1	.	TRBJ2-5	16	few	CASSQDPVGGMIAQYF	TGCGCCAGCAGCCAAGACCCGGTGGGGGGGATGATCGCCCAGTACTTC
TRBV23-1	.	TRBJ2-3	14	few	CASSLLAARNTQYF	TGCGCCAGCAGCTTGCTAGCAGCGAGAAATACGCAGTATTTT
TRBV11-3	TRBD2	TRBJ2-5	19	medium-sized	CASSLRSGTSGSLLETQYF	TGTGCCAGCAGCTTAAGGAGTGGGACTAGCGGGAGTCTTTTAGAGACCCAGTACTTC
TRBV6-8	TRBD2	TRBJ2-7	15	few	CASSLRTSGLYEQYF	TGTGCCAGCAGTCTAAGGACTAGCGGGTTGTACGAGCAGTACTTC
TRBV6-8	.	TRBJ1-1	13	few	CASSYGMNTEAFF	TGTGCCAGCAGTTACGGAATGAACACTGAAGCTTTCTTT
TRBV14	.	TRBJ1-6	15	.	CASSQGTPGNSPLHF	TGTGCCAGCAGCCAAGGGACTCCGGGTAATTCACCCCTCCACTTT
TRBV11-1	TRBD2	TRBJ2-1	14	few	CASSLDLAGIGQFF	TGTGCCAGCAGCTTGGACCTAGCGGGCATAGGGCAGTTCTTC
TRBV19	.	TRBJ1-5	15	few	CASSTVDGSNQPQHF	TGTGCCAGTAGTACCGTGGACGGTAGCAATCAGCCCCAGCATTTT
TRBV6-1	.	TRBJ2-1	15	few	CASSEGRLTNNEQFF	TGTGCCAGCAGTGAAGGTCGACTCACAAACAATGAGCAGTTCTTC
TRBV25-1	.	TRBJ1-2	15	few	CASSEWGGTNYGYTF	TGTGCCAGCAGTGAATGGGGTGGGACTAACTATGGCTACACCTTC
TRBV6-4	TRBD2	TRBJ2-1	15	.	CASSYSLGGGDEQFF	TGTGCCAGCAGTTACTCCCTCGGGGGGGGCGATGAGCAGTTCTTC
TRBV14	.	TRBJ1-2	15	.	CASSPRQGANYGYTF	TGTGCCAGCAGCCCCCGGCAAGGGGCCAACTATGGCTACACCTTC
TRBV30	.	TRBJ2-1	14	large	CAWSNDGGYNEQFF	TGTGCCTGGAGTAACGACGGTGGGTACAATGAGCAGTTCTTC
TRBV11-3	TRBD2	TRBJ2-3	16	medium-sized	CASSPISGRGTDTQYF	TGTGCCAGCAGCCCCATTAGCGGGAGGGGTACAGATACGCAGTATTTT
TRBV6-8	TRBD1	TRBJ2-3	14	few	CAISGTGYADTQYF	TGTGCCATCTCCGGGACAGGGTACGCAGATACGCAGTATTTT